Below, 29 T cell receptor beta chains from the same sample are listed, as sequenced in a study of shared clonotypes between healthy human individuals. The assay was immunoSEQ multiplex PCR, and TCRdb's table has in-frame clones only and misses some. The sample has over 2 million clones; roughly 92% are singletons. Material for sequencing was naive CD4+ T cells from PBMCs. Subset described: CD45RA+ positively selected. The receptor source for this set is a young man in good health. Some clones in this sample may be carry-over from other donors' samples.

This chain links TRBV27 with TRBJ2-2; 12 bases agree with TRBD2. V shed 8 bases and J 3 bases; nucleotides not matched to a gene: 7. The CDR3 length is 16 residues. Germline CDR1 reads MNHEY; CDR2 reads SMNVEV (reference sequence). The CDR3 reads CASLARLAGDTGELFF. The DNA for the CDR3 is TGTGCCAGCCTCGCCCGACTAGCGGGAGACACCGGGGAGCTGTTTTTT.

The rearrangement joins TRBV6-1 to TRBJ1-2; the D gene is possibly TRBD1 (5 bases). Germline V gives CDR1 MNHNS, CDR2 SASEGT. The CDR3 runs to 14 residues. Trimming removed 8 bases at V and 8 bases at J, with 21 bases between. The chain's CDR3 is CASGGTPLRKGYTF. The CDR3 region has the DNA TGTGCCAGCGGGGGGACGCCTCTCCGGAAGGGCTACACCTTC.

The chain carries TRBV7-8 and TRBJ2-4; no definite D call. The CDR3 runs to 18 residues. Germline-derived CDR1 and CDR2 are SGHVS and FQNEAQ. Trimming took off 2 bases at V and 2 bases at J, with 19 bases between the two ends. The CDR3 loop is CASSLLDPRAGTKNIQYF. In DNA, the CDR3 is TGTGCCAGCAGCTTATTGGACCCCCGGGCTGGGACCAAAAACATTCAGTACTTC.

The table lists this clone with a few counts. The chain recombines TRBV21-1 with TRBJ1-1; no check of the table's D call, TRBD1, against the DNA was made. TRBV21-1 is flagged as a pseudogene. CDR3 size: 16 residues. The CDR3 is CASSSSHNSQNTEAFF. The CDR3 DNA follows: TGTGCCAGCAGCAGCTCTCACAACAGCCAGAACACTGAAGCTTTCTTT.

The chain has TRBV10-1 and TRBJ1-2, with TRBD1 as a possible D gene (5 bases). Germline assignment: CDR1 WNHNN and CDR2 SYGVQD (reference sequence). The CDR3 sequence is 13 residues long. Trimming left V 5 bases short and J 8 bases short, with 15 bases between. The CDR3 loop is CASSSDSAGGYTF. CDR3 coding DNA: TGCGCCAGCAGTTCCGACAGTGCCGGGGGCTACACCTTC.

V gene TRBV28 combines with J gene TRBJ1-2, with D uncertain. Germline CDR1 is MDHEN and CDR2 is SYDVKM. Trimming removed 1 base at V and 3 bases at J, with 12 bases between. This CDR3 is 15 amino acids long. The CDR3 DNA follows: TGTGCCAGCAGTTTATACGAACGCACAGACTATGGCTACACCTTC. Amino acid sequence: CASSLYERTDYGYTF.

This chain links TRBV30 with TRBJ1-4, with a weak D call TRBD1 (6 bases). The V gene's germline CDR1 is GTSNPN and CDR2 SVGIG (reference sequence). The CDR3 has 11 amino acids. V was trimmed by 7 bases and J by 8 bases, leaving 11 bases between them. The CDR3, as DNA: TGTGCCTTGGAGAGGGGGGAAAAACTGTTTTTT. Translating gives CALERGEKLFF.

CDR3 protein: CASSLASKNTGELFF. CDR3 DNA sequence: TGCGCCAGCAGCTTGGCTTCAAAGAACACCGGGGAGCTGTTTTTT. The chain is built from TRBV5-1 and TRBJ2-2, with D unresolved. Germline CDR1 is SGHRS and CDR2 is YFSETQ. Between the trimmed V and J ends, which lost 0 bases and 1 base, there was a span of 7 bases. This CDR3 has 15 amino acids.

V and J are TRBV11-3 and TRBJ2-1; the D gene is possibly TRBD1 (5 bases). CDR1 is SGHNT and CDR2 is YENEEA in the germline V gene. V was clipped by 1 base and J by 8 bases, with 6 bases between them. The CDR3 runs 12 residues. DNA of the CDR3: TGTGCCAGCAGCTTAGGCAGGGATGAGCAGTTCTTC. Protein: CASSLGRDEQFF.

The chain couples TRBV7-9 to TRBJ2-3; TRBD2 matches 8 bases. In germline, CDR1 is SEHNR, CDR2 FQNEAQ (reference sequence). J was trimmed by 3 bases and V by 4 bases; bases with no gene match: 6. CDR3 size: 15 residues. CDR3: CASSYGRVGTDTQYF. DNA of the CDR3: TGTGCCAGCAGCTACGGGAGGGTGGGGACAGATACGCAGTATTTT.

Note on this clone: This CDR3 is also generated by other DNA sequences in the sample. V usage is TRBV10-3 and J usage is TRBJ2-3, with D unresolved. CDR3 length: 15 residues. Between the trimmed V and J ends, which lost 0 bases and 3 bases, there was a span of 10 bases. CDR1 ENHRY and CDR2 SYGVKD come from the germline V gene. CDR3 coding DNA: TGTGCCATCAGTGAGTCGGGCGCCCTGACAGATACGCAGTATTTT. Residues: CAISESGALTDTQYF.

The CDR3 region is CASSQRRTAFLGETQYF. CDR3 in DNA: TGTGCCAGCAGCCAGAGAAGAACGGCTTTCCTCGGAGAGACCCAGTACTTC. The chain uses TRBV7-9 and TRBJ2-5, with D uncertain. In germline, CDR1 is SEHNR, CDR2 FQNEAQ (reference sequence). The CDR3 is 17 residues long. With 5 bases removed from V and 4 bases from J, the gap between germline ends came to 23 bases. The full variable domain, rest sourced from reference TRBV7-9 and TRBJ2-5, is DTGVSQNPRHKITKRGQNVTFRCDPISEHNRLYWYRQTLGQGPEFLTYFQNEAQLEKSRLLSDRFSAERPKGSFSTLEIQRTEQGDSAMYLCASSQRRTAFLGETQYFGPGTRLLVL.

The chain links TRBV6-4 to TRBJ2-2; D ambiguous. V was trimmed by 4 bases and J by 6 bases, leaving 12 bases between them. The germline CDR1 and CDR2 sequences are MRHNA and SNTAGT. This CDR3 comprises 14 residues. CDR3 sequence: CASSVGANPGELFF. The CDR3 DNA sequence: TGTGCCAGCAGTGTGGGCGCTAACCCCGGGGAGCTGTTTTTT.

This chain joins TRBV7-2 and TRBJ2-1, with TRBD2 matching 9 bases. The germline V gene has CDR1 SGHTA and CDR2 FQGNSA. J lost 2 bases, V lost 5 bases, and 4 bases had no gene match. The CDR3 length is 15 residues. CDR3 amino acids: CASSVGTSTYNEQFF. As DNA, the CDR3 is TGTGCCAGCAGCGTCGGGACTAGCACCTACAATGAGCAGTTCTTC.

The chain joins TRBV5-6 to TRBJ2-7; 8 nucleotides line up with TRBD1. Germline CDR1 reads SGHDT; CDR2 reads YYEEEE. This CDR3 is built from 13 residues. With V trimmed by 4 bases and J by 3 bases, 3 bases remained unmatched. CDR3 sequence reads: CASSQDRGYEQYF. Written as DNA, the CDR3 is TGTGCCAGCAGCCAAGACAGGGGCTACGAGCAGTACTTC. Full variable domain (missing parts from reference TRBV5-6 and TRBJ2-7): DAGVTQSPTHLIKTRGQQVTLRCSPKSGHDTVSWYQQALGQGPQFIFQYYEEEERQRGNFPDRFSGHQFPNYSSELNVNALLLGDSALYLCASSQDRGYEQYFGPGTRLTVT.

This rearrangement joins TRBV29-1 to TRBJ2-7; TRBD2 agrees at 9 bases. This CDR3 comprises 14 residues. Per germline, CDR1 SQVTM and CDR2 ANQGSEA. Trimming removed 5 bases from V and 2 bases from J; junction bases left unmatched: 7. CDR3 region: CSVRSREGPYEQYF. CDR3 nucleotide sequence: TGCAGCGTTCGGTCGCGGGAGGGCCCCTACGAGCAGTACTTC.

The rearrangement uses TRBV28 and TRBJ1-1; D possibly corresponds to TRBD1 (5 bases). Trimming shortened V by 5 bases and J by 6 bases, and 22 bases separated the two germline ends. In germline, CDR1 is MDHEN, CDR2 SYDVKM. This CDR3 has 16 residues. The CDR3 reads CASSPTGEGLGPEAFF. CDR3 sequence (DNA): TGTGCCAGCAGTCCTACGGGAGAGGGATTGGGGCCTGAAGCTTTCTTT.

V is TRBV4-3 and J is TRBJ1-5; no clear D gene. V shed 0 bases and J shed 9 bases, with 12 bases lying between them. This CDR3 has 14 amino acids. The germline V gene has CDR1 LGHNA and CDR2 YSLEER. CDR3 coding DNA: TGCGCCAGCAGCCAAGAAAGTTTTAGCTGGCCCCAGCATTTT. Its protein is CASSQESFSWPQHF.

V and J are TRBV11-2 and TRBJ2-6; TRBD2 is a possible D gene (6 bases). V was trimmed by 5 bases and J by 4 bases, leaving 15 bases between them. This CDR3 has 16 residues. Germline V gene sequence: CDR1 SGHAT, CDR2 FQNNGV. CDR3 amino acids: CASSEHRGKGANVLTF. CDR3 DNA: TGTGCCAGCAGCGAACATCGGGGGAAGGGGGCCAACGTCCTGACTTTC.

The chain is built from TRBV7-9 and TRBJ2-1; D tentatively reads TRBD1 or TRBD2 (5 bases each). The CDR3 totals 14 residues. Trimming cost V 4 bases and J 0 bases, with 7 bases left between them. The germline CDR1 and CDR2 sequences are SEHNR and FQNEAQ (reference sequence). The CDR3 here is CASSSGSSYNEQFF. For the CDR3, the DNA is TGTGCCAGCAGCTCAGGGAGCTCCTACAATGAGCAGTTCTTC.

The CDR3: CATSGGQSFNEKLFF. The CDR3 DNA follows: TGTGCCACCAGCGGAGGACAGTCCTTTAATGAAAAACTGTTTTTT. The J gene is TRBJ1-4, the V gene TRBV15; D possibly corresponds to TRBD1 (6 bases). In germline, CDR1 is LNHNV, CDR2 YYDKDF (reference sequence). CDR3 size: 15 residues. V lost 5 bases, J lost 4 bases, and 14 bases lay in between.

The V and J genes are TRBV9 and TRBJ1-1, with TRBD1 matching over 9 bases. Germline V gene data show CDR1 as SGDLS and CDR2 as YYNGEE. The CDR3 loop spans 15 amino acids. The junction had 4 bases not matched to a gene; V was cut back by 1 base and J by 3 bases. The CDR3 sequence is CASSVTGQGDTEAFF. The CDR3 DNA follows: TGTGCCAGCAGCGTAACGGGACAGGGTGACACTGAAGCTTTCTTT.

The genes are TRBV5-1 and TRBJ2-7, with 7 bases matching TRBD2. Trimming cost V 2 bases and J 3 bases; bases outside gene matches: 5. Germline V gene data show CDR1 as SGHRS and CDR2 as YFSETQ. The CDR3 loop spans 14 amino acids. The CDR3 spells CASSFRAGSYEQYF. In DNA form, the CDR3 reads TGCGCCAGCAGCTTCAGAGCGGGAAGCTACGAGCAGTACTTC.

The chain couples TRBV18 to TRBJ1-1; D perhaps matches TRBD1 (5 bases). V shed 0 bases and J shed 6 bases, with 17 bases lying between them. The CDR3 totals 16 residues. CDR1 and CDR2 (germline): KGHSH, LQKENI. The CDR3 nucleotides read TGTGCCAGCTCACCACCAATCGCCAGGGCACCCCCTGAAGCTTTCTTT. Residues: CASSPPIARAPPEAFF.

This clone was seen just once. The rearrangement uses TRBV5-1 and TRBJ1-1; a possible D gene is TRBD1 (5 bases). From germline, CDR1 is SGHRS and CDR2 YFSETQ. Between the trimmed V and J ends, which lost 0 bases and 0 bases, there was a span of 9 bases. The CDR3 has 15 amino acids. The CDR3: CASSLVDILNTEAFF. In nucleotides, the CDR3 is TGCGCCAGCAGCTTGGTGGACATTTTGAACACTGAAGCTTTCTTT.

This chain connects TRBV7-3 to TRBJ2-1, with D hard to call. Germline CDR1 is SGHTA and CDR2 is FQGTGA. Trimming removed 5 bases from V and 5 bases from J, with 10 bases in between. The length of the CDR3 is 13 residues. Written as DNA, the CDR3 is TGTGCCAGCAGCCCCTACCTTAACAATGAGCAGTTCTTC. Its protein product is CASSPYLNNEQFF.

The V call is TRBV5-1, the J call TRBJ1-2; D possibly corresponds to TRBD1 (5 bases). Germline values: CDR1 SGHRS, CDR2 YFSETQ. The CDR3 has 14 amino acids. Trimming removed 7 bases at V and 7 bases at J, with 20 bases between. The CDR3 DNA is TGCGCCAGCGGCACCGGGACCGTCCAGGGTGGCTACACCTTC. The encoded protein is CASGTGTVQGGYTF.

The rearrangement joins TRBV2 to TRBJ2-5, with a possible D match to TRBD1 (5 bases). CDR1 and CDR2 from the germline V gene are SNHLY and FYNNEI. The CDR3 sequence is 13 residues long. Trimming stripped 4 bases from V and 3 bases from J, with 9 bases between. The CDR3 coding sequence is TGTGCCAGCAGTGTGGTCAGGGAAGAGACCCAGTACTTC. Encoded protein: CASSVVREETQYF. The full variable domain, completed using reference TRBV2 and TRBJ2-5, is EPEVTQTPSHQVTQMGQEVILRCVPISNHLYFYWYRQILGQKVEFLVSFYNNEISEKSEIFDDQFSVERPDGSNFTLKIRSTKLEDSAMYFCASSVVREETQYFGPGTRLLVL.

The CDR3 DNA sequence: TGCGCCAGCAGCCCCGCTACAGACAGGGACAACACAGATACGCAGTATTTT. It specifies CASSPATDRDNTDTQYF. V usage is TRBV4-1 and J usage is TRBJ2-3; TRBD1 matches at 7 bases. The CDR3 has 17 amino acids. V lost 4 bases and J lost 2; bases outside the gene matches: 12. CDR1 is MGHRA and CDR2 is YSYEKL in the germline V gene.